The clone carrying this T cell receptor (beta chain) was counted a few times. Four PCR rounds used nested alpha and beta constant region primers plus the SP2 primer. TCRdb re-called the 5' RACE reads with MiXCR, one entry per CDR3 protein. The sample has 45,000 to 55,000 distinct CDR3 sequences; about 4.8% are singletons. The V end lost 7 bases, the J end lost 3 bases, and 10 bases lay between the germline ends. CDR1 MDHEN and CDR2 SYDVKM come from the germline V gene. CDR3 length: 12 residues. The sample belongs to a study of naive and memory T cell subsets. A UMI-containing oligonucleotide was joined by 3' ligation to the TCR cDNA template.

This sequence originates from a female donor in good health. The genes are TRBV28 and TRBJ2-7; D is undetermined. The CDR3 DNA sequence: TGTGCCAGCACCGATTCTCTCTACGAGCAGTACTTC. This encodes CASTDSLYEQYF.